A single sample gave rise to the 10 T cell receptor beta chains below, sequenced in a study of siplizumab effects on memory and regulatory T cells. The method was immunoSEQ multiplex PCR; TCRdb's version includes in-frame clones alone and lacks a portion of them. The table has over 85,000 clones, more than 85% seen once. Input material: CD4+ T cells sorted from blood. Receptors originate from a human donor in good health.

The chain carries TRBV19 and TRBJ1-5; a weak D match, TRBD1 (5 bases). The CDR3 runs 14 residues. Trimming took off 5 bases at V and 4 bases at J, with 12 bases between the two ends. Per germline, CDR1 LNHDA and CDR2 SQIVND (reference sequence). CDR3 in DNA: TGTGCCAGTAGTCGACAGAGCCAAAATCAGCCCCAGCATTTT. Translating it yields CASSRQSQNQPQHF.

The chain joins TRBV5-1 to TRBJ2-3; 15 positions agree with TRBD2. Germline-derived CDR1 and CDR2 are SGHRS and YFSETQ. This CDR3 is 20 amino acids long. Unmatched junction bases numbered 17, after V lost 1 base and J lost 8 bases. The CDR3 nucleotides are TGCGCCAGCAGCTTGAATCCTGGACTAGCGGGAGGGAGGGCTCTTCGTACGCAGTATTTT. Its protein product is CASSLNPGLAGGRALRTQYF.

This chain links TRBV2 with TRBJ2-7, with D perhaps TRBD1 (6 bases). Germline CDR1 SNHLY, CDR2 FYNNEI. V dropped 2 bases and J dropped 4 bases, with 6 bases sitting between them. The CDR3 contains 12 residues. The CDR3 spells CASSEQGYEQYF. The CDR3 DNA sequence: TGTGCCAGCAGTGAACAGGGGTACGAGCAGTACTTC. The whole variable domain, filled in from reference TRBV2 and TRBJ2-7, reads EPEVTQTPSHQVTQMGQEVILRCVPISNHLYFYWYRQILGQKVEFLVSFYNNEISEKSEIFDDQFSVERPDGSNFTLKIRSTKLEDSAMYFCASSEQGYEQYFGPGTRLTVT.

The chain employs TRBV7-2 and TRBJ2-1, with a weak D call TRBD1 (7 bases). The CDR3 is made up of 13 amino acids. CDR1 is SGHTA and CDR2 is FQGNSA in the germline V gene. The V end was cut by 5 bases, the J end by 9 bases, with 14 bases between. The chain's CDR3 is CASSPGGYSEQFF. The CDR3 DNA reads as TGTGCCAGCAGCCCAGGGGGGTATAGTGAGCAGTTCTTC. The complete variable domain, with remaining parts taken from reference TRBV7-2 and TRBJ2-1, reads GAGVSQSPSNKVTEKGKDVELRCDPISGHTALYWYRQSLGQGLEFLIYFQGNSAPDKSGLPSDRFSAERTGGSVSTLTIQRTQQEDSAVYLCASSPGGYSEQFFGPGTRLTVL.

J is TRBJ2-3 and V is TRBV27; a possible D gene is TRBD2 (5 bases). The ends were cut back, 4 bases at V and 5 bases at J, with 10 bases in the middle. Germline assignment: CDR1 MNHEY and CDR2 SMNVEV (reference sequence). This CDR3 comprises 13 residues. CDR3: CASSSEVGDTQYF. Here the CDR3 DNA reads TGTGCCAGCAGTTCGGAGGTTGGAGATACGCAGTATTTT.

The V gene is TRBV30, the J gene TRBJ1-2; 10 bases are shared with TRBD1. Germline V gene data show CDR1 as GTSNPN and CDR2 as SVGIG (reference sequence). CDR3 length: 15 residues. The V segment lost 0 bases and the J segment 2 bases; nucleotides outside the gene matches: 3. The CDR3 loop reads CAWSVRTGGNYGYTF. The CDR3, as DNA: TGTGCCTGGAGTGTACGGACAGGGGGAAACTATGGCTACACCTTC.

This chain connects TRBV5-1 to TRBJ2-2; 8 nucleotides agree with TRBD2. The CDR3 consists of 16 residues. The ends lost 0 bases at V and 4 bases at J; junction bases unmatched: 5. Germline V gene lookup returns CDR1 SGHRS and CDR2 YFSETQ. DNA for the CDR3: TGCGCCAGCAGCTTGGAGGCTAGCGGGCCCACCGGGGAGCTGTTTTTT. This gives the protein CASSLEASGPTGELFF. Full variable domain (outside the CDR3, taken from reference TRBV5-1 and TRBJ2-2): KAGVTQTPRYLIKTRGQQVTLSCSPISGHRSVSWYQQTPGQGLQFLFEYFSETQRNKGNFPGRFSGRQFSNSRSEMNVSTLELGDSALYLCASSLEASGPTGELFFGEGSRLTVL.

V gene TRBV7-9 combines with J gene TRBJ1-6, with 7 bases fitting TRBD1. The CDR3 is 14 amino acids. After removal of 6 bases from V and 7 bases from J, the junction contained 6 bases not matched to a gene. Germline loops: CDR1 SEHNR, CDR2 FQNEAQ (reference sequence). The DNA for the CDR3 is TGTGCCAGCAGTTCCGGGACAGAGAATTCACCCCTCCACTTT. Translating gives CASSSGTENSPLHF.

Here the CDR3 DNA reads TGTGCCAGCAGAACGGCTTATGAGCAGTTCTTC. Translation: CASRTAYEQFF. The rearrangement links TRBV28 to TRBJ2-1, with D hard to call. Germline V gene lookup returns CDR1 MDHEN and CDR2 SYDVKM. With 6 bases removed from V and 8 bases from J, the gap between germline ends came to 8 bases. The CDR3 has 11 residues.

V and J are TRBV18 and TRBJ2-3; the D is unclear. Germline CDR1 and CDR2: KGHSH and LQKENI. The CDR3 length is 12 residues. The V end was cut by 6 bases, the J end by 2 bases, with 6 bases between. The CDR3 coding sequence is TGTGCCAGCTCTCAGAACACAGATACGCAGTATTTT. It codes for CASSQNTDTQYF.